Listed here are 15 T cell receptor beta chains from one sample, sequenced in a study of T cell changes during pregnancy in multiple sclerosis (dated by TCRdb to between 2017 and 2020). Library preparation was by the immunoSEQ multiplex PCR assay. TCRdb stores this immuneACCESS table with in-frame sequences only. Part of the clones is absent; in the studies checked, under half of the shortfall reflects unresolved V genes, and no reason is known for the rest. The table for this sample lists 60,000 to 85,000 clones; about 90% of them were counted only once. The ten largest account for approximately 2.5% of the sample. This material consisted of peripheral blood, taken in the first trimester of pregnancy. The receptor source for this set is a female donor with multiple sclerosis, enrolled in a pregnancy study.

This sequence joins TRBV7-2 and TRBJ2-3; 12 bases are shared with TRBD2. V trimming: 1 base; J trimming: 3 bases; junction bases outside the gene matches: 2. Germline V gives CDR1 SGHTA, CDR2 FQGNSA. The CDR3 covers 16 residues. This CDR3 reads CASSLEGTSGTDTQYF. CDR3 DNA sequence: TGTGCCAGCAGCTTAGAGGGGACTAGCGGGACAGATACGCAGTATTTT.

The CDR3 DNA sequence: TGCGCCAGCAGCGCCTCTGGACAGGGGGAAAGAGCTTTCTTT. It yields the protein CASSASGQGERAFF. V usage is TRBV5-1 and J usage is TRBJ1-1; 10 positions match TRBD1. Germline CDR1 is SGHRS and CDR2 is YFSETQ. CDR3 length equals 14 residues. Unmatched junction bases numbered 10, after V lost 4 bases and J lost 10 bases.

The gene calls are TRBV30 and TRBJ2-7, with a possible D match to TRBD1 (6 bases). This CDR3 comprises 13 residues. Germline V CDR1 and CDR2: GTSNPN, SVGIG (reference sequence). V was clipped by 0 bases and J by 5 bases, with 11 bases between them. The CDR3 region is CAWSVMGAHEQYF. The CDR3, as DNA: TGTGCCTGGAGTGTAATGGGGGCCCACGAGCAGTACTTC.

The chain carries TRBV4-1 and TRBJ1-4, with 11 bases matching TRBD1. CDR3 length: 15 amino acids. Germline lookup yields CDR1 MGHRA and CDR2 YSYEKL. J lost 8 bases, V lost 5 bases, and 7 bases had no gene match. The CDR3 nucleotides are TGCGCCAGCAGCGAAAAAGGGACAGGGGGAGAAAAACTGTTTTTT. It codes for CASSEKGTGGEKLFF.

The chain uses TRBV9 and TRBJ1-3; D gene uncertain. This CDR3 has 16 residues. Trimming removed 4 bases from V and 4 bases from J, with 18 bases in between. Germline V gives CDR1 SGDLS, CDR2 YYNGEE. For the CDR3, the DNA is TGTGCCAGCAGCTCAGGTTTCGGGATGCTGGGAAACACCATATATTTT. Translation: CASSSGFGMLGNTIYF.

The V call is TRBV5-1, the J call TRBJ1-1; possibly TRBD1 for D (5 bases). Germline V gene data show CDR1 as SGHRS and CDR2 as YFSETQ. CDR3 size: 13 residues. Trimming left V 5 bases short and J 1 base short, with 9 bases between. The CDR3 region is CASRAGGNTEAFF. The CDR3 DNA reads TGCGCCAGCAGAGCCGGGGGGAACACTGAAGCTTTCTTT.

The chain uses TRBV30 and TRBJ1-1; D uncertain. Per the germline V gene, CDR1 is GTSNPN and CDR2 is SVGIG (reference sequence). The CDR3 covers 12 residues. Trimming stripped 3 bases from V and 1 base from J, with 6 bases between. The DNA of the CDR3 is TGTGCCTGGAGAGTAGAGAACACTGAAGCTTTCTTT. Protein product: CAWRVENTEAFF. Full variable domain (missing parts from reference TRBV30 and TRBJ1-1): SQTIHQWPATLVQPVGSPLSLECTVEGTSNPNLYWYRQAAGRGLQLLFYSVGIGQISSEVPQNLSASRPQDRQFILSSKKLLLSDSGFYLCAWRVENTEAFFGQGTRLTVV.

The chain carries TRBV7-2 and TRBJ2-2; 7 bases are shared with TRBD2. V shed 2 bases and J 6 bases; nucleotides not matched to a gene: 9. CDR1 SGHTA and CDR2 FQGNSA come from the germline V gene. CDR3 length: 16 amino acids. The CDR3 protein is CASSLRRLAGAGELFF. The CDR3, as DNA: TGTGCCAGCAGCTTAAGGAGGTTAGCGGGTGCCGGGGAGCTGTTTTTT.

J is TRBJ1-5 and V is TRBV30; TRBD1 matches at 8 bases. Germline V gene sequence: CDR1 GTSNPN, CDR2 SVGIG (reference sequence). This CDR3 contains 15 residues. After removal of 3 bases from V and 2 bases from J, the junction contained 6 bases not matched to a gene. CDR3 region: CAWRTPDRGNQPQHF. The CDR3 nucleotides are TGTGCCTGGAGGACCCCGGACAGGGGCAATCAGCCCCAGCATTTT.

The chain has TRBV15 and TRBJ2-1; D might be TRBD2 (5 bases). Trimming left V 0 bases short and J 9 bases short, with 9 bases between. The germline V gene has CDR1 LNHNV and CDR2 YYDKDF (reference sequence). CDR3 length: 13 residues. CDR3 nucleotides: TGTGCCACCAGCAGAGAGGGAACTAGTGAGCAGTTCTTC. The encoded protein is CATSREGTSEQFF.

In the case of this clone: The junction does not match germline at one end; this may be a read error. The chain has TRBV14 and TRBJ2-1; TRBD1 agrees at 9 bases. The CDR3 runs to 15 residues. Germline-derived CDR1 and CDR2 are SGHDN and FVKESK. In DNA, the CDR3 is TGTGCCAGCAACCAACTACAGGGGGCATACAATGAGCAGTTCTTC. As protein: CASNQLQGAYNEQFF.

The gene calls are TRBV7-9 and TRBJ2-6; D not resolved. CDR1 and CDR2 (germline): SEHNR, FQNEAQ (reference sequence). Trimming took 5 bases from V and 0 from J, leaving 17 bases between them. This CDR3 is 18 amino acids long. The CDR3 sequence: CASSQPRQDSSGANVLTF. For the CDR3, the DNA is TGTGCCAGCAGCCAACCACGTCAGGATTCCTCTGGGGCCAACGTCCTGACTTTC.

J is TRBJ2-3 and V is TRBV9; TRBD1 matches at 7 bases. The CDR3 length is 13 residues. Germline CDR1 SGDLS, CDR2 YYNGEE. V was clipped by 2 bases and J by 8 bases; unmatched bases: 5. CDR3 sequence (DNA): TGTGCCAGCAGCGTGGACAGGCAGGGTACGCAGTATTTT. It yields the protein CASSVDRQGTQYF. Based on the CDR3 plus reference TRBV9 and TRBJ2-3, the full variable domain is DSGVTQTPKHLITATGQRVTLRCSPRSGDLSVYWYQQSLDQGLQFLIQYYNGEERAKGNILERFSAQQFPDLHSELNLSSLELGDSALYFCASSVDRQGTQYFGPGTRLTVL.

In its sample, this clone was seen once. The chain employs TRBV5-6 and TRBJ1-5; unclear D gene. The V gene's germline CDR1 is SGHDT and CDR2 YYEEEE. This CDR3 is built from 14 residues. Trimming cost V 3 bases and J 5 bases, with 12 bases left between them. In DNA form, the CDR3 reads TGTGCCAGCAGCTCGGGGTTAGGTGATCAGCCCCAGCATTTT. Translated: CASSSGLGDQPQHF.

This clone was counted a few times. The chain links TRBV30 to TRBJ1-1; D is possibly TRBD1 (5 bases). CDR3 length: 13 amino acids. Trimming removed 7 bases at V and 1 base at J, with 13 bases between. CDR1 and CDR2 from the germline V gene are GTSNPN and SVGIG (reference sequence). The CDR3 sequence: CAYDRQKNTEAFF. DNA for the CDR3: TGTGCCTATGACCGACAGAAGAACACTGAAGCTTTCTTT.